One sample yielded the 29 T cell receptor beta chains listed below, sequenced in a study of shared clonotypes between healthy human individuals. Selected positively for CCR7 and CD45RO-negative, naive CD8 cells excluded terminally differentiated effector memory CD45RA+ cells. The data were produced by immunoSEQ multiplex PCR, yet TCRdb's version contains in-frame clones alone and is incomplete. The sample lists about 2 million clones; around 96% were seen once. Specimen: naive CD8+ T cells sorted from blood. The receptors were sampled from a man between 18 and 29 years old in good health.

The rearrangement uses TRBV27 and TRBJ2-7, with 7 nucleotides matching TRBD1. The germline V gene encodes CDR1 MNHEY and CDR2 SMNVEV (reference sequence). There are 17 residues in the CDR3. The V segment lost 6 bases and the J segment 1 base; nucleotides outside the gene matches: 15. CDR3 protein: CASSPLTGTAVSYEQYF. In nucleotides, the CDR3 is TGTGCCAGCAGCCCCCTCACCGGGACAGCCGTTTCCTACGAGCAGTACTTC.

The chain employs TRBV10-2 and TRBJ2-1; D may be TRBD2 (5 bases). This CDR3 contains 13 residues. Germline-derived CDR1 and CDR2 are WSHSY and SAAADI. The germline V and J ends were trimmed by 4 bases and 3 bases, with 7 bases remaining between them. The CDR3 DNA reads as TGCGCCAGCAGTGCGGGAAGCTACAATGAGCAGTTCTTC. Protein product: CASSAGSYNEQFF.

This rearrangement joins TRBV7-9 to TRBJ1-1; maybe TRBD1 (5 bases). Deletions cut 1 base from V and 4 bases from J, with 10 bases between. Germline V lookup: CDR1 SEHNR, CDR2 FQNEAQ (reference sequence). This CDR3 has 14 amino acids. CDR3 residues: CASSLGAGSTEAFF. CDR3 sequence (DNA): TGTGCCAGCAGCTTAGGGGCAGGGAGCACTGAAGCTTTCTTT.

The chain employs TRBV4-1 and TRBJ2-1, with 10 bases identical to TRBD2. The CDR3 has 18 amino acids. Trimming took 1 base from V and 1 from J; bases not matched to a gene: 7. Germline CDR1 MGHRA, CDR2 YSYEKL. The CDR3 DNA is TGCGCCAGCAGCCAAGTCCTTGGTAGCGGGGGGTCCTACAATGAGCAGTTCTTC. Amino acids: CASSQVLGSGGSYNEQFF.

This chain uses TRBV5-6 with TRBJ1-2; the D gene is possibly TRBD1 (5 bases). Germline values: CDR1 SGHDT, CDR2 YYEEEE. This CDR3 region has 14 residues. The V and J ends lost 3 bases and 6 bases respectively, with 15 bases between them. CDR3 in DNA: TGTGCCAGCAGCTGGGTGCAGGGTATGGATGGCTACACCTTC. It is translated as CASSWVQGMDGYTF.

The chain recombines TRBV6-5 with TRBJ2-7; the match to TRBD1 covers 7 bases. The V and J ends lost 6 bases and 2 bases, in that order; junction bases with no gene match: 7. The CDR3 covers 14 residues. Germline CDR1 is MNHEY and CDR2 is SVGAGI. The CDR3 nucleotides read TGTGCCAGCAGACCGACAGGGAAGGCCTACGAGCAGTACTTC. Amino acids: CASRPTGKAYEQYF.

As to this clone: The identical CDR3 is also encoded by other nucleotide sequences in the sample. The chain combines TRBV30 with TRBJ2-7; the D gene is possibly TRBD1 (5 bases). V was cut by 3 bases and J by 0 bases, with 9 bases left in between. Per the germline V gene, CDR1 is GTSNPN and CDR2 is SVGIG (reference sequence). The CDR3 sequence is 13 residues long. CDR3 residues: CAWSVDSSYEQYF. CDR3 bases: TGTGCCTGGAGCGTTGACAGCTCCTACGAGCAGTACTTC.

This clone has a single count. This chain uses TRBV11-3 with TRBJ2-3; 9 nucleotides agree with TRBD2. V dropped 5 bases and J dropped 0; count of bases not matched to a gene: 12. CDR1 is SGHNT and CDR2 is YENEEA in the germline V gene. The CDR3 runs 18 residues. The CDR3 protein is CASSPRLGTSGSTDTQYF. The CDR3, as DNA: TGTGCCAGCAGCCCCCGGCTAGGAACTAGCGGGAGCACAGATACGCAGTATTTT.

V and J are TRBV30 and TRBJ2-7; maybe TRBD1 (6 bases). Germline V gives CDR1 GTSNPN, CDR2 SVGIG (reference sequence). This CDR3 is 12 amino acids long. V gave up 5 bases and J gave up 2 bases, with 10 bases separating them. DNA of the CDR3: TGTGCCTGGGGACAGAGAACCTACGAGCAGTACTTC. This sequence encodes CAWGQRTYEQYF. Full variable domain (rest looked up from reference TRBV30 and TRBJ2-7): SQTIHQWPATLVQPVGSPLSLECTVEGTSNPNLYWYRQAAGRGLQLLFYSVGIGQISSEVPQNLSASRPQDRQFILSSKKLLLSDSGFYLCAWGQRTYEQYFGPGTRLTVT.

For this clone: This sample also contains other DNA sequences that code for the same CDR3. V and J are TRBV27 and TRBJ1-1; the match to TRBD1 covers 9 bases. Germline-derived CDR1 and CDR2 are MNHEY and SMNVEV (reference sequence). Unmatched junction bases numbered 6, after V lost 6 bases and J lost 4 bases. The CDR3 length is 14 residues. Written as DNA, the CDR3 is TGTGCCAGCAGCCTCGTGACAGGGGGCACTGAAGCTTTCTTT. This translates into CASSLVTGGTEAFF.

V gene TRBV2 combines with J gene TRBJ2-7, with TRBD2 matching 11 bases. Germline CDR1 is SNHLY and CDR2 is FYNNEI. Trimming took 6 bases from V and 2 from J; bases not matched to a gene: 6. The CDR3 consists of 15 residues. CDR3: CASRGRLAGTYEQYF. CDR3 coding DNA: TGTGCCAGCAGGGGCCGACTAGCGGGAACCTACGAGCAGTACTTC. Full variable domain (missing parts from reference TRBV2 and TRBJ2-7): EPEVTQTPSHQVTQMGQEVILRCVPISNHLYFYWYRQILGQKVEFLVSFYNNEISEKSEIFDDQFSVERPDGSNFTLKIRSTKLEDSAMYFCASRGRLAGTYEQYFGPGTRLTVT.

In DNA, the CDR3 is TGTGCCAGTGAATCCGGGACAGGGGTTGACGAGCAGTACTTC. Protein sequence: CASESGTGVDEQYF. The chain couples TRBV19 to TRBJ2-7; 10 bases fit TRBD1. The germline CDR1 and CDR2 sequences are LNHDA and SQIVND (reference sequence). With 8 bases clipped from V and 5 bases from J, the junction kept 9 bases outside the gene matches. There are 14 residues in the CDR3.

This clone was counted a single time. This chain uses TRBV19 with TRBJ2-7; D may correspond to TRBD1 or TRBD2 (6 bases each). This CDR3 spans 13 amino acids. Germline CDR1 LNHDA, CDR2 SQIVND (reference sequence). V gave up 9 bases and J gave up 2 bases, with 14 bases separating them. In DNA form, the CDR3 reads TGTGCCAGCCGGGAGAAGGGGGCCTACGAGCAGTACTTC. Protein: CASREKGAYEQYF.

The genes are TRBV6-1 and TRBJ2-1; D is undetermined. V lost 10 bases to trimming and J lost 1 base, with 14 bases between them. This CDR3 contains 14 residues. Germline V CDR1 and CDR2: MNHNS, SASEGT. The DNA for the CDR3 is TGTGCCACAAGAGACCTTACTTCCTACAATGAGCAGTTCTTC. It translates to CATRDLTSYNEQFF.

The chain joins TRBV7-6 to TRBJ2-7; TRBD2 matches 7 bases. CDR3 length equals 13 residues. The J segment lost 4 bases and the V segment lost 3 bases, leaving 3 bases of the junction unmatched. CDR1 is SGHVS, CDR2 FNYEAQ, per germline. The CDR3 protein is CASSFASGYEQYF. Written as DNA, the CDR3 is TGTGCCAGCAGCTTCGCTAGCGGTTACGAGCAGTACTTC. The full variable domain, rest sourced from reference TRBV7-6 and TRBJ2-7, is GAGVSQSPRYKVTKRGQDVALRCDPISGHVSLYWYRQALGQGPEFLTYFNYEAQQDKSGLPNDRFSAERPEGSISTLTIQRTEQRDSAMYRCASSFASGYEQYFGPGTRLTVT.

The gene calls are TRBV29-1 and TRBJ2-3; tentatively, D is TRBD2 (6 bases). Deletions cut 0 bases from V and 1 base from J, with 11 bases between. The CDR3 sequence is 15 residues long. CDR1 and CDR2 from the germline V gene are SQVTM and ANQGSEA. Written as DNA, the CDR3 is TGCAGCGTTGAAGATCCCGGGACTCGCACAGATACGCAGTATTTT. This encodes CSVEDPGTRTDTQYF.

The chain carries TRBV27 and TRBJ2-6, with 9 nucleotides matching TRBD1. The germline V gene encodes CDR1 MNHEY and CDR2 SMNVEV (reference sequence). The CDR3 length is 18 residues. With 3 bases clipped from V and 9 bases from J, the junction kept 15 bases outside the gene matches. The CDR3 bases are TGTGCCAGCAGTTTTGTTGGGACAGGGCTCTCTTTTGACAACGTCCTGACTTTC. Its protein product is CASSFVGTGLSFDNVLTF.

The chain links TRBV28 to TRBJ2-2, with D unclear. With 3 bases removed from V and 1 base from J, the gap between germline ends came to 9 bases. The CDR3 length is 15 residues. Germline CDR1 MDHEN, CDR2 SYDVKM. The CDR3 coding sequence is TGTGCCAGCAGTTTTACGCGAGAGAACACCGGGGAGCTGTTTTTT. Its translation: CASSFTRENTGELFF.

The genes are TRBV7-9 and TRBJ2-7; TRBD1 aligns across 8 bases. V was clipped by 5 bases and J by 7 bases; unmatched bases: 16. CDR3 length: 16 residues. The germline CDR1 and CDR2 sequences are SEHNR and FQNEAQ (reference sequence). The CDR3 here is CASSRPMGQGAEEQYF. In DNA form, the CDR3 reads TGTGCCAGCAGCCGGCCCATGGGGCAGGGGGCGGAAGAGCAGTACTTC.

V usage is TRBV10-1 and J usage is TRBJ2-5; weak D call: TRBD1 (6 bases). The germline CDR1 and CDR2 sequences are WNHNN and SYGVQD (reference sequence). V lost 4 bases and J 0 bases, leaving 18 bases between the germline ends. This CDR3 has 17 residues. The CDR3 region is CASSGGRGQGYQETQYF. CDR3 in DNA: TGCGCCAGCAGTGGAGGCAGGGGTCAGGGGTACCAAGAGACCCAGTACTTC.

V usage is TRBV30 and J usage is TRBJ1-4; 9 bases are shared with TRBD1. CDR1 and CDR2 from the germline V gene are GTSNPN and SVGIG (reference sequence). The length of the CDR3 is 17 residues. Losses at the gene ends were 1 base for V and 8 bases for J; bases not matched to a gene: 14. CDR3 sequence (DNA): TGTGCCTGGAGTGCCTTTTTGACAGGGGGAAGTTTGGAAAAACTGTTTTTT. Translated, it gives CAWSAFLTGGSLEKLFF. The whole variable domain, remainder taken from reference TRBV30 and TRBJ1-4, is SQTIHQWPATLVQPVGSPLSLECTVEGTSNPNLYWYRQAAGRGLQLLFYSVGIGQISSEVPQNLSASRPQDRQFILSSKKLLLSDSGFYLCAWSAFLTGGSLEKLFFGSGTQLSVL.

CDR3 amino acids: CASSYRVEYEQYF. The CDR3 DNA reads as TGTGCCAGCAGCTACAGGGTTGAGTACGAGCAGTACTTC. V is TRBV2 and J is TRBJ2-7; D may be TRBD1 (6 bases). The CDR3 sequence is 13 residues long. V lost 6 bases and J lost 4, with 13 bases in between. The germline CDR1 and CDR2 sequences are SNHLY and FYNNEI.

Details on this clone: The sample contains more than one DNA sequence encoding this CDR3. The rearrangement joins TRBV19 to TRBJ2-7; D is perhaps TRBD2 (5 bases). The germline CDR1 and CDR2 sequences are LNHDA and SQIVND (reference sequence). This CDR3 is 12 amino acids long. V was trimmed by 1 base and J by 7 bases, leaving 8 bases between them. This CDR3 reads CASSIGGSEQYF. The CDR3 coding sequence is TGTGCCAGTAGTATAGGAGGGTCAGAGCAGTACTTC.

J is TRBJ1-5 and V is TRBV28; D uncertain. The CDR3 runs 15 residues. Germline V lookup: CDR1 MDHEN, CDR2 SYDVKM. Trimming pared 2 bases from V and 7 bases from J, leaving 15 bases between. For the CDR3, the DNA is TGTGCCAGCAGTTTACGGAGTTTGATCAGGCAGCCCCAGCATTTT. Amino acid sequence: CASSLRSLIRQPQHF. The entire variable domain, with the rest obtained from reference TRBV28 and TRBJ1-5, is as follows: DVKVTQSSRYLVKRTGEKVFLECVQDMDHENMFWYRQDPGLGLRLIYFSYDVKMKEKGDIPEGYSVSREKKERFSLILESASTNQTSMYLCASSLRSLIRQPQHFGDGTRLSIL.

The V and J genes are TRBV5-4 and TRBJ2-7; 9 nucleotides align to TRBD1. Germline-derived CDR1 and CDR2 are SGHNT and YYREEE (reference sequence). CDR3 length: 14 residues. J gave up 5 bases and V 4 bases, and 7 bases lay outside the gene matches. CDR3 residues: CASSPWDRVNEQYF. The DNA of the CDR3 is TGTGCCAGCAGCCCTTGGGACAGGGTCAACGAGCAGTACTTC. Drawing the rest from reference TRBV5-4 and TRBJ2-7, the complete variable domain is ETGVTQSPTHLIKTRGQQVTLRCSSQSGHNTVSWYQQALGQGPQFIFQYYREEENGRGNFPPRFSGLQFPNYSSELNVNALELDDSALYLCASSPWDRVNEQYFGPGTRLTVT.

The rearrangement joins TRBV2 to TRBJ2-3, with 7 nucleotides matching TRBD2. Per germline, CDR1 SNHLY and CDR2 FYNNEI. Trimming removed 4 bases from V and 2 bases from J; junction bases left unmatched: 12. This CDR3 is built from 17 residues. The CDR3 DNA follows: TGTGCCAGCAGTGTCCAAATCCGGGACTACCTCACAGATACGCAGTATTTT. Residues: CASSVQIRDYLTDTQYF. The full variable domain, in which reference TRBV2 and TRBJ2-3 provide the parts outside the CDR3, is EPEVTQTPSHQVTQMGQEVILRCVPISNHLYFYWYRQILGQKVEFLVSFYNNEISEKSEIFDDQFSVERPDGSNFTLKIRSTKLEDSAMYFCASSVQIRDYLTDTQYFGPGTRLTVL.

Comment on this clone: In the same sample, other DNA sequences code for this CDR3. The CDR3 reads CASSLMGSNQPQHF. For the CDR3, the DNA is TGTGCCAGCAGTTTGATGGGTAGCAATCAGCCCCAGCATTTT. The V gene is TRBV28, the J gene TRBJ1-5; the D is unclear. CDR1 and CDR2 (germline): MDHEN, SYDVKM. The CDR3 length is 14 residues. V was cut by 3 bases and J by 0 bases, with 6 bases left in between.

This chain connects TRBV4-1 to TRBJ2-2, with 10 bases matching TRBD2. Germline V gene sequence: CDR1 MGHRA, CDR2 YSYEKL. The V segment lost 3 bases and the J segment 3 bases; nucleotides outside the gene matches: 1. This CDR3 is built from 15 residues. In nucleotides, the CDR3 is TGCGCCAGCAGCCACAGCGGGGGGGACACCGGGGAGCTGTTTTTT. This gives the protein CASSHSGGDTGELFF.

This chain connects TRBV7-3 to TRBJ1-2, with D maybe TRBD1 (6 bases). The CDR3 length is 16 residues. The germline V gene has CDR1 SGHTA and CDR2 FQGTGA. Deletions cut 4 bases from V and 1 base from J, with 16 bases between. The CDR3 reads CASSYAGHPFNYGYTF. DNA for the CDR3: TGTGCCAGCAGCTATGCGGGACACCCTTTTAACTATGGCTACACCTTC.